A selection of T cell receptor beta chains follows, all from one sample in a study of identical twins. MiXCR, run by TCRdb on the 5' RACE reads, gives a single entry per CDR3 protein. The data hold some 900,000 distinct CDR3 sequences, with roughly an eighth observed a single time. This sample also appeared in a second study, on yellow fever vaccine responses in identical twins.

The sample consisted of PBMCs. The receptors originated from a young woman in good health. Both conserved end residues are part of each CDR3. D genes are given only for firm matches. Size is stated for part of the rows, as once, few or many counts, or as a class when the clone is expanded.

d_gene: NA
j_gene: TRBJ2-5
v_gene: TRBV2
abundance: few
CDR3nt: TGTGCCAGCAGTGGACAGTACCAAGAGACCCAGTACTTC
CDR3aa: CASSGQYQETQYF

d_gene: NA
j_gene: TRBJ2-2
v_gene: TRBV2
abundance: many
CDR3nt: TGTGCCAGCAGAGGGGGGGTAAACACCGGGGAGCTGTTTTTT
CDR3aa: CASRGGVNTGELFF

d_gene: TRBD1
j_gene: TRBJ2-5
v_gene: TRBV28
abundance: NA
CDR3nt: TGTGCCAGCAGAGAGGGACAGGGAGGCGGGACCCAGTACTTC
CDR3aa: CASREGQGGGTQYF

d_gene: NA
j_gene: TRBJ2-1
v_gene: TRBV12-3/TRBV12-4
abundance: NA
CDR3nt: TGTGCCAGCAGGATCGAAAAGGAGCAGTTCTTC
CDR3aa: CASRIEKEQFF

d_gene: TRBD2
j_gene: TRBJ2-1
v_gene: TRBV20-1
abundance: NA
CDR3nt: TGCAGTGCTAGAGGTAGCGGGGGGGCCAATGAGCAGTTCTTC
CDR3aa: CSARGSGGANEQFF

d_gene: TRBD2
j_gene: TRBJ2-1
v_gene: TRBV5-1
abundance: NA
CDR3nt: TGCGCCAGCAGCTCACTAGCGGGAGGTCACAATGAGCAGTTCTTC
CDR3aa: CASSSLAGGHNEQFF

d_gene: TRBD2
j_gene: TRBJ2-7
v_gene: TRBV15
abundance: NA
CDR3nt: TGTGCCACCAGCAGAGACCTATCCGGGACTAACGAGCAGTACTTC
CDR3aa: CATSRDLSGTNEQYF

d_gene: NA
j_gene: TRBJ1-2
v_gene: TRBV20-1
abundance: few
CDR3nt: TGCATAAGCGGGGGGAGGGGGGACTATGGCTACACCTTC
CDR3aa: CISGGRGDYGYTF

d_gene: NA
j_gene: TRBJ2-7
v_gene: TRBV20-1
abundance: few
CDR3nt: TGCAGTGCAACCGGGACTTACTACGAGCAGTACTTC
CDR3aa: CSATGTYYEQYF

d_gene: NA
j_gene: TRBJ2-3
v_gene: TRBV5-5
abundance: NA
CDR3nt: TGTGCCAGCAGCGGACGGACAGAAAGCACAGATACGCAGTATTTT
CDR3aa: CASSGRTESTDTQYF

d_gene: NA
j_gene: TRBJ2-1
v_gene: TRBV20-1
abundance: NA
CDR3nt: TGCAGTGCTCGAGCGGATAGCGGACACTACAATGAGCAGTTCTTC
CDR3aa: CSARADSGHYNEQFF

d_gene: NA
j_gene: TRBJ1-1
v_gene: TRBV11-2
abundance: few
CDR3nt: TGTGCCAGCAGCTTAGATTTAATCAACACTGAAGCTTTCTTT
CDR3aa: CASSLDLINTEAFF

d_gene: NA
j_gene: TRBJ2-5
v_gene: TRBV20-1
abundance: NA
CDR3nt: TGCAGTGCTAGAGACCCTTCGACGGGAGCTAGTGAGACCCAGTACTTC
CDR3aa: CSARDPSTGASETQYF

d_gene: NA
j_gene: TRBJ2-3
v_gene: TRBV7-8
abundance: few
CDR3nt: TGTGCCAGCAGCTTCCCCGGGGTTCAAACAGATACGCAGTATTTT
CDR3aa: CASSFPGVQTDTQYF

d_gene: NA
j_gene: TRBJ2-6
v_gene: TRBV29-1
abundance: many
CDR3nt: TGCAGCGTTGATTCTGGGGCCAACGTCCTGACTTTC
CDR3aa: CSVDSGANVLTF

d_gene: TRBD2
j_gene: TRBJ2-1
v_gene: TRBV27
abundance: few
CDR3nt: TGTGCCAGCAGTTTCCTCGGACTAGCGGGGGGGCCATATGAGCAGTTCTTC
CDR3aa: CASSFLGLAGGPYEQFF

d_gene: NA
j_gene: TRBJ2-7
v_gene: TRBV7-9
abundance: NA
CDR3nt: TGTGCCAGCAGCGACGACAGGTTTTCCCACGAGCAGTACTTC
CDR3aa: CASSDDRFSHEQYF

d_gene: TRBD1
j_gene: TRBJ2-1
v_gene: TRBV29-1
abundance: few
CDR3nt: TGCAGCGTCCCCCGGGACAGGGGGTACAATGAGCGGTTCTTC
CDR3aa: CSVPRDRGYNERFF

d_gene: NA
j_gene: TRBJ2-7
v_gene: TRBV5-5
abundance: NA
CDR3nt: TGTGCCAGCAGCTTGGCTCCAGCGGATACCTACGAGCAGTACTTC
CDR3aa: CASSLAPADTYEQYF

d_gene: NA
j_gene: TRBJ2-1
v_gene: TRBV9
abundance: many
CDR3nt: TGTGCCAGCAGCGTAGCTGCTTCCTACAATGAGCAGTTCTTC
CDR3aa: CASSVAASYNEQFF

d_gene: NA
j_gene: TRBJ1-2
v_gene: TRBV12-3/TRBV12-4
abundance: many
CDR3nt: TGTGCCAGCACCCTATCTGGTTATGGCTACACCTTC
CDR3aa: CASTLSGYGYTF

d_gene: TRBD1
j_gene: TRBJ2-1
v_gene: TRBV7-9
abundance: NA
CDR3nt: TGTGCCAGCAGCTCCTCCGGGACAGGGGCTGGCGAGCAGTTCTTC
CDR3aa: CASSSSGTGAGEQFF